This TCR beta chain appears in the sequencing data of a study of T cells in Graves' hyperthyroidism and ophthalmopathy. Study-wide results and limits: Most clonotypes expanded in thyroid above 0.001 were likewise present in blood. Ophthalmopathy and stable hyperthyroidism were told apart by a 13 V-J model.

Authors of the study amplified TCR beta CDR3 regions from RNA transcripts. A first-round RT-PCR of the TCR CDR3 used the HTBI primer set. MiXCR, run by TCRdb on the multiplex PCR reads, gives a single entry per CDR3 protein. The sample carries around 600,000 distinct CDR3 sequences, about 14% recorded once. Germline V gene data show CDR1 as LGHNA and CDR2 as YSLEER. Trimming took 3 bases from V and 0 from J; bases not matched to a gene: 9. The CDR3 contains 18 residues. Uncontrolled infection, other autoimmune disease, pregnancy or lactation excluded patients. Clinical symptoms, serum thyroxine and TRAb, thyroid ultrasound and orbital computed tomography together formed the diagnostic basis. As concerns this clonotype: Its antigen is not identified.

The source of this sequence is a woman aged 50 to 60 with Graves' ophthalmopathy. The chain combines TRBV4-3 with TRBJ1-3, with 9 positions matching TRBD1. Material: blood. The CDR3 is CASSQYTGTGNSGNTIYF. CDR3 coding DNA: TGCGCCAGCAGCCAGTATACCGGGACAGGGAACTCTGGAAACACCATATATTTT.